A selection of T cell receptor beta chains follows, all from one sample in a study of blood T cell repertoires in COVID-19. Only in-frame clones appear in the TCRdb table, and some are missing; sequencing was by immunoSEQ multiplex PCR. Among some 69,000 clones listed, 90% were seen once. Sequencing was carried out using peripheral blood. The receptors shown here come from a man between 45 and 60 years old with COVID-19, enrolled during active disease. The CDR3 runs from the conserved cysteine through the conserved F or W. A D gene is named only where the DNA matches it firmly. A clone size is listed for some rows: how often the clone was seen (once, few, many), or a class if it is expanded.

abundance: .; d_gene: TRBD1; j_gene: TRBJ2-7; len: 15; v_gene: TRBV5-4; CDR3nt: TGTGCCAGCAGCTTGGACAGGGGGCAAACCTACGAGCAGTACTTC; CDR3aa: CASSLDRGQTYEQYF
abundance: .; d_gene: TRBD1; j_gene: TRBJ1-1; len: 16; v_gene: TRBV5-8; CDR3nt: TGTGCCAGCAGCTCGGGACAGGGCGGTTGGGGCACTGAAGCTTTCTTT; CDR3aa: CASSSGQGGWGTEAFF
abundance: .; d_gene: TRBD1; j_gene: TRBJ2-1; len: 13; v_gene: TRBV15; CDR3nt: TGTGCCACCAGCGGAAGCAGGGGGAATGAGCAGTTCTTC; CDR3aa: CATSGSRGNEQFF
abundance: .; d_gene: TRBD1; j_gene: TRBJ1-4; len: 15; v_gene: TRBV28; CDR3nt: TGTGCCAGCAGTTTATCAGGGGGGAGAATTGAAAAACTGTTTTTT; CDR3aa: CASSLSGGRIEKLFF
abundance: .; d_gene: TRBD1; j_gene: TRBJ2-3; len: 13; v_gene: TRBV29-1; CDR3nt: TGCAGCGCCCGACAGGGGGGCACAGATACGCAGTATTTT; CDR3aa: CSARQGGTDTQYF
abundance: .; d_gene: .; j_gene: TRBJ2-2; len: 15; v_gene: TRBV5-4; CDR3nt: TGTGCCAGCAGCTTTAGTATCGGGGAGACCGGGGAGCTGTTTTTT; CDR3aa: CASSFSIGETGELFF
abundance: .; d_gene: TRBD1; j_gene: TRBJ1-2; len: 14; v_gene: TRBV6-5; CDR3nt: TGTGCCAGCAGCGCTTGGACAGGGCAGGGTGGCTACACCTTC; CDR3aa: CASSAWTGQGGYTF
abundance: .; d_gene: .; j_gene: TRBJ2-2; len: 17; v_gene: TRBV3-1/TRBV3-2; CDR3nt: TGTGCCAGCAGCCCCCAAACCACCCAGGGAGGAACCGGGGAGCTGTTTTTT; CDR3aa: CASSPQTTQGGTGELFF
abundance: once; d_gene: TRBD2; j_gene: TRBJ2-1; len: 17; v_gene: TRBV6-2/TRBV6-3; CDR3nt: TGTGCCAGCAGTTACGGACCTCCGGGACTAGCGTTCAATGAGCAGTTCTTC; CDR3aa: CASSYGPPGLAFNEQFF
abundance: .; d_gene: .; j_gene: TRBJ2-3; len: 12; v_gene: TRBV12-3/TRBV12-4; CDR3nt: TGTGCCAGCACCTCCGAGGCAGATACGCAGTATTTT; CDR3aa: CASTSEADTQYF
abundance: .; d_gene: .; j_gene: TRBJ1-2; len: 14; v_gene: TRBV30; CDR3nt: TGTGCCTGGGGCCGACAGGCGTACTACTATGGCTACACCTTC; CDR3aa: CAWGRQAYYYGYTF
abundance: .; d_gene: .; j_gene: TRBJ1-2; len: 12; v_gene: TRBV2; CDR3nt: TGTGCCAGCAGTGAGGGCAGTTATGGCTACACCTTC; CDR3aa: CASSEGSYGYTF
abundance: .; d_gene: .; j_gene: TRBJ1-5; len: 13; v_gene: TRBV19; CDR3nt: TGTGCCAGTAGTACGGACTTTAGAAGCACCCAGCATTTT; CDR3aa: CASSTDFRSTQHF
abundance: .; d_gene: TRBD1; j_gene: TRBJ1-1; len: 13; v_gene: TRBV29-1; CDR3nt: TGCAGCGCCCGGACAGGCGAGAACACTGAAGCTTTCTTT; CDR3aa: CSARTGENTEAFF
abundance: .; d_gene: TRBD2; j_gene: TRBJ2-2; len: 18; v_gene: TRBV7-9; CDR3nt: TGTGCCAGCAGCCCGCCCAGGGGTTTTAGCGGGAGATCAGGGGAGCTGTTTTTT; CDR3aa: CASSPPRGFSGRSGELFF
abundance: .; d_gene: .; j_gene: TRBJ2-5; len: 13; v_gene: TRBV15; CDR3nt: TGTGCCACCAGCACATCCCCCCACGGGGCCCAGTACTTC; CDR3aa: CATSTSPHGAQYF
abundance: .; d_gene: TRBD1; j_gene: TRBJ2-7; len: 16; v_gene: TRBV7-9; CDR3nt: TGTGCCAGCAGCTTAGCGCTTGGGACAGGCTCCTACGAGCAGTACTTC; CDR3aa: CASSLALGTGSYEQYF
abundance: .; d_gene: TRBD1; j_gene: TRBJ1-2; len: 14; v_gene: TRBV14; CDR3nt: TGTGCCAGCAGCCAAGACTTATGGACAGGGGGCTACACCTTC; CDR3aa: CASSQDLWTGGYTF
abundance: .; d_gene: TRBD1; j_gene: TRBJ2-6; len: 16; v_gene: TRBV29-1; CDR3nt: TGCAGCGTTCGGACAGGGGGCGCTGGCGGGGCCAACGTCCTGACTTTC; CDR3aa: CSVRTGGAGGANVLTF
abundance: .; d_gene: .; j_gene: TRBJ2-1; len: 18; v_gene: TRBV13; CDR3nt: TGTGCCAGCAGCTCAGAGGAACCTTCACGGGTCAACCACAATGAGCAGTTCTTC; CDR3aa: CASSSEEPSRVNHNEQFF
abundance: .; d_gene: .; j_gene: TRBJ2-1; len: 15; v_gene: TRBV27; CDR3nt: TGTGCCAGCAGTTACATTGGAGGCTCGTACAATGAGCAGTTCTTC; CDR3aa: CASSYIGGSYNEQFF
abundance: .; d_gene: TRBD2; j_gene: TRBJ2-7; len: 15; v_gene: TRBV11-3; CDR3nt: TGTGCCAGCAGCCGGAGACTAGCGGGAGAGGACGAGCAGTACTTC; CDR3aa: CASSRRLAGEDEQYF
abundance: .; d_gene: TRBD2; j_gene: TRBJ2-3; len: 17; v_gene: TRBV5-4; CDR3nt: TGTGCCAGCAGCTTAGGTCCACTAGCGGCGTTCACAGATACGCAGTATTTT; CDR3aa: CASSLGPLAAFTDTQYF
abundance: .; d_gene: TRBD2; j_gene: TRBJ2-7; len: 18; v_gene: TRBV30; CDR3nt: TGTGCCTGGAGTGTATATGGCGGGAGGACGTCACCTCTCTACGAGCAGTACTTC; CDR3aa: CAWSVYGGRTSPLYEQYF
abundance: .; d_gene: .; j_gene: TRBJ1-5; len: 16; v_gene: TRBV28; CDR3nt: TGTGCCAGCAGTCCAAGTCACAGGGCAAGCAATCAGCCCCAGCATTTT; CDR3aa: CASSPSHRASNQPQHF
abundance: .; d_gene: .; j_gene: TRBJ1-5; len: 18; v_gene: TRBV28; CDR3nt: TGTGCCAGCAGTTTAACGTGGGCAGGGGTTGATGGCAATCAGCCCCAGCATTTT; CDR3aa: CASSLTWAGVDGNQPQHF
abundance: .; d_gene: .; j_gene: TRBJ1-1; len: 13; v_gene: TRBV18; CDR3nt: TGTGCCAGCTCACCACAGCGGAACACTGAAGCTTTCTTT; CDR3aa: CASSPQRNTEAFF
abundance: .; d_gene: TRBD2; j_gene: TRBJ2-3; len: 18; v_gene: TRBV6-4; CDR3nt: TGTGCCAGCAGGAGCGAAAGGACTAGCGGGAATTGCACAGATACGCAGTATTTT; CDR3aa: CASRSERTSGNCTDTQYF
abundance: few; d_gene: TRBD1; j_gene: TRBJ2-5; len: 14; v_gene: TRBV7-9; CDR3nt: TGTGCCAGCAGCCCCCGGACAGGGTGGGAGACCCAGTACTTC; CDR3aa: CASSPRTGWETQYF
abundance: .; d_gene: TRBD1; j_gene: TRBJ1-1; len: 15; v_gene: TRBV15; CDR3nt: TGTGCCACCAGCACCCGGGACAGCTACCTGGATGAAGCTTTCTTT; CDR3aa: CATSTRDSYLDEAFF
abundance: .; d_gene: TRBD2; j_gene: TRBJ2-1; len: 17; v_gene: TRBV19; CDR3nt: TGTGCCAGTAGTATTCAAAGTCGGCAGGGAGGGAGGAATGAGCAGTTCTTC; CDR3aa: CASSIQSRQGGRNEQFF
abundance: .; d_gene: .; j_gene: TRBJ1-3; len: 15; v_gene: TRBV7-2; CDR3nt: TGTGCCAGCAGCCTCGACTCCACCTCTGGAAACACCATATATTTT; CDR3aa: CASSLDSTSGNTIYF
abundance: .; d_gene: .; j_gene: TRBJ1-2; len: 13; v_gene: TRBV27; CDR3nt: TGTGCCAGCAGTCCCGGGGGGGGCTTTGGCTACACCTTC; CDR3aa: CASSPGGGFGYTF
abundance: .; d_gene: .; j_gene: TRBJ2-2; len: 14; v_gene: TRBV7-2; CDR3nt: TGTGCCAGCAGCTTAGCGCAGGACACCGGGGAGCTGTTTTTT; CDR3aa: CASSLAQDTGELFF
abundance: .; d_gene: TRBD1; j_gene: TRBJ1-6; len: 15; v_gene: TRBV5-1; CDR3nt: TGCGCCAGCAGCCAAGGACAGGGATCGAATTCACCCCTCCACTTT; CDR3aa: CASSQGQGSNSPLHF
abundance: .; d_gene: .; j_gene: TRBJ2-3; len: 16; v_gene: TRBV5-6; CDR3nt: TGTGCCAGCAGCCTCAAGACAGCCCTGGAAATAGATACGCAGTATTTT; CDR3aa: CASSLKTALEIDTQYF
abundance: .; d_gene: .; j_gene: TRBJ2-2; len: 14; v_gene: TRBV7-8; CDR3nt: TGTGCCAGCAGCTTAGCGGGACAAGCCGGGGAGCTGTTTTTT; CDR3aa: CASSLAGQAGELFF
abundance: .; d_gene: TRBD1; j_gene: TRBJ1-4; len: 13; v_gene: TRBV24-1; CDR3nt: TGTGCCACCAGTACCGGACAGGGCGGAAAACTGTTTTTT; CDR3aa: CATSTGQGGKLFF
abundance: .; d_gene: TRBD2; j_gene: TRBJ2-7; len: 15; v_gene: TRBV3-1/TRBV3-2; CDR3nt: TGTGCCAGCAGCCAAGGGGGAGGGGAAAGGGGCGAGCAGTACTTC; CDR3aa: CASSQGGGERGEQYF
abundance: .; d_gene: .; j_gene: TRBJ1-2; len: 14; v_gene: TRBV7-9; CDR3nt: TGTGCCAGCAGCTTAGTAACAGTCAACTATGGCTACACCTTC; CDR3aa: CASSLVTVNYGYTF
abundance: .; d_gene: .; j_gene: TRBJ1-2; len: 15; v_gene: TRBV3-1/TRBV3-2; CDR3nt: TGTGCCAGCAGCCGGACAGAGATTAAGGGGGATGGCTACACCTTC; CDR3aa: CASSRTEIKGDGYTF
abundance: .; d_gene: .; j_gene: TRBJ2-3; len: 13; v_gene: TRBV4-3; CDR3nt: TGCGCCAGCAGCCAAGGTACAGAAGATACGCAGTATTTT; CDR3aa: CASSQGTEDTQYF